This T cell receptor beta chain came from a study of CD8+CD57+ T cells in acquired aplastic anemia. Overall study context: On average, sorted CD4+ and CD8+ cells gave approximately 3.5 ug of DNA. General study results and limits: A set of approximately 30 CD8+ CDR3 sequences was shared between patients and controls, and these sequences appeared highly expressed in patients. No significant patient-versus-control difference appeared in CD8+ Simpson's diversity.

Worth noting for this clonotype: The antigen is undetermined.

Profiles of TCR beta VDJ and CDR3 were generated from a genomic DNA template. MiXCR, applied by TCRdb to the reads, yields one record per CDR3 protein. The sample lists 250,000 to 300,000 distinct CDR3 sequences; roughly 50% were seen once. V was pared by 5 bases and J by 6 bases, with 6 bases of the junction left unmatched. This CDR3 has 15 residues. Per the germline V gene, CDR1 is LNHDA and CDR2 is SQIVND (reference sequence). Sequenced: sorted CD4+, CD8+, or CD8+CD57+ T cells (not recorded which) from PBMCs. The J gene is TRBJ2-1, the V gene TRBV19; 11 nucleotides align to TRBD2. The receptor's source is a human donor with severe aplastic anemia or a healthy control (not recorded which). The CDR3 region has the DNA TGTGCCAGTAGTCCACTAGCGGGAGAGATCAATGAGCAGTTCTTC. Amino acids: CASSPLAGEINEQFF.